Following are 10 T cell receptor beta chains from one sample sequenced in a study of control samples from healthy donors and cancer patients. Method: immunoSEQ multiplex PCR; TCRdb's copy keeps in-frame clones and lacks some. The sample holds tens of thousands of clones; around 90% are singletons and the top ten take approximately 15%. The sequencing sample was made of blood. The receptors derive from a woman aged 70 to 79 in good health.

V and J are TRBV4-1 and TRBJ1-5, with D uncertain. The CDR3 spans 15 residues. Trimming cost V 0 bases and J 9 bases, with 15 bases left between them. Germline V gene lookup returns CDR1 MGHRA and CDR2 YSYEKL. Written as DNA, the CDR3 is TGCGCCAGCAGCCAAGATGGGCGGGGATTTGGGCCCCAGCATTTT. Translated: CASSQDGRGFGPQHF.

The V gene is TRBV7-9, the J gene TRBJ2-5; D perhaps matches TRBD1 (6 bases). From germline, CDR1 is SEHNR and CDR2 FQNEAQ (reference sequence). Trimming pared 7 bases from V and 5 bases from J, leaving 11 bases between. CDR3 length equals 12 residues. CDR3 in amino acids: CASNPQGETQYF. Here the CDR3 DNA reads TGTGCCAGCAACCCCCAGGGGGAGACCCAGTACTTC.

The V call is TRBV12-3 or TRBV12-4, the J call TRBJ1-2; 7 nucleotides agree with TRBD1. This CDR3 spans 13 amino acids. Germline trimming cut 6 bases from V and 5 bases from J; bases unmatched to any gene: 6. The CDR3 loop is CASRVTGSYGYTF. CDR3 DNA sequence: TGTGCCAGCAGGGTGACAGGGTCGTATGGCTACACCTTC.

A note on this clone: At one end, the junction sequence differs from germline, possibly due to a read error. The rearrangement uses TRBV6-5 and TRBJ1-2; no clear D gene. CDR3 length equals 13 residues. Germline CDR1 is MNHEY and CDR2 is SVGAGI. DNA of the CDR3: TGTGCCATCAGTCAAACAGCGGGGATTGGCTACACCTTC. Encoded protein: CAISQTAGIGYTF.

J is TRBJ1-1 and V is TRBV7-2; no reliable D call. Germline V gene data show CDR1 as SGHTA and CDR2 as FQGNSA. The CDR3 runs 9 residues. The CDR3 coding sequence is TGTATATCGGGGACTGAAGCTTTCTTT. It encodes CISGTEAFF.

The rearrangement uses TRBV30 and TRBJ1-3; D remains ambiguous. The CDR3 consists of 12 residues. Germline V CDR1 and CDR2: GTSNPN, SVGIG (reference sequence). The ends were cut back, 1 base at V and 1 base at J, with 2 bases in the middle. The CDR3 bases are TGTGCCTGGAGTGAGTCTGGAAACACCATATATTTT. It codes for CAWSESGNTIYF.

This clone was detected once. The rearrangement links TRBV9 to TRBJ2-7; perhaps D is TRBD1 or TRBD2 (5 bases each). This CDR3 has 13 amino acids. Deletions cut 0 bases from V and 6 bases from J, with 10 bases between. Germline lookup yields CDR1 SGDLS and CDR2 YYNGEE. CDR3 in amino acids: CASSVDGAGEQYF. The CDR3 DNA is TGTGCCAGCAGCGTAGACGGGGCCGGCGAGCAGTACTTC.

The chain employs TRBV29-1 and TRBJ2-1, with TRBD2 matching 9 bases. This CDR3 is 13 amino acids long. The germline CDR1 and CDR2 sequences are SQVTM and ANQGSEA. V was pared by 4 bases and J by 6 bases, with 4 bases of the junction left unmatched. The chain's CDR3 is CSVVGLAFNEQFF. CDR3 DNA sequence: TGCAGCGTTGTGGGACTAGCCTTCAATGAGCAGTTCTTC.

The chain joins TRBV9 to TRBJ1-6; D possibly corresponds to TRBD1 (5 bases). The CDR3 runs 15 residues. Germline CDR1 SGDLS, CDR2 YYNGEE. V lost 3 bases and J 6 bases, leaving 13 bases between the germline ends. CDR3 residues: CASSALQGFNSPLHF. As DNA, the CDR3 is TGTGCCAGCAGCGCCCTTCAGGGTTTTAATTCACCCCTCCACTTT.

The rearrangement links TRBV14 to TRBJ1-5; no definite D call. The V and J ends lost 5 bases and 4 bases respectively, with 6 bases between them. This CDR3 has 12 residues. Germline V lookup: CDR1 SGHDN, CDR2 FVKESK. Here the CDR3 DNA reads TGTGCCAGCAGCTTGGCAAATCAGCCCCAGCATTTT. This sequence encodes CASSLANQPQHF.